One and the same sample provided the 32 T cell receptor beta chains below, sequenced in a study of blood T cell repertoires in COVID-19. Clones were read by immunoSEQ multiplex PCR, and TCRdb kept only the in-frame ones, dropping some. Here the sample spans 97,000 or so clones, approximately 84% being singletons. The specimen was peripheral blood. Receptor source: a man aged 40-49 years with active or convalescent COVID-19.

The chain joins TRBV5-6 to TRBJ1-5, with 8 bases aligning to TRBD1. The V and J ends lost 1 base and 5 bases, in that order; junction bases with no gene match: 8. This CDR3 spans 16 amino acids. Germline V gene lookup returns CDR1 SGHDT and CDR2 YYEEEE. The CDR3 nucleotides are TGTGCCAGCAGCTTGCGCTCGCAGGGGGCTGATCAGCCCCAGCATTTT. Translated: CASSLRSQGADQPQHF.

The chain carries TRBV6-5 and TRBJ2-7; D is perhaps TRBD2 (5 bases). V was clipped by 6 bases and J by 7 bases, with 19 bases between them. Germline V CDR1 and CDR2: MNHEY, SVGAGI. The CDR3 contains 14 residues. CDR3 nucleotides: TGTGCCAGCAGACGGGCCGAAATTACTAGGGAGCAGTACTTC. Translated: CASRRAEITREQYF.

CDR3 coding DNA: TGTGCCAGCAGCACCGGGGTGCCGGCTCGGTTCTTT. Translating gives CASSTGVPARFF. This chain links TRBV7-2 with TRBJ1-1; no definite D call. CDR1 and CDR2 (germline): SGHTA, FQGNSA. V was trimmed by 5 bases and J by 14 bases, leaving 18 bases between them. CDR3 length: 12 residues.

This clone has ten or more counts. The chain uses TRBV6-5 and TRBJ2-1; tentatively, D is TRBD2 (7 bases). Germline CDR1 MNHEY, CDR2 SVGAGI. CDR3 length: 16 amino acids. V lost 0 bases to trimming and J lost 4 bases, with 13 bases between them. CDR3 nucleotides: TGTGCCAGCAGTTACTCCGGCGGGGGCCCATACAATGAGCAGTTCTTC. Amino acids: CASSYSGGGPYNEQFF.

This clone occurred a few times. The chain combines TRBV5-6 with TRBJ2-5; 9 bases map to TRBD2. CDR3 length equals 15 residues. The V segment lost 4 bases and the J segment 2 bases; nucleotides outside the gene matches: 6. CDR1 and CDR2 from the germline V gene are SGHDT and YYEEEE. In nucleotides, the CDR3 is TGTGCCAGCAGCCTCCCTAGCGGGGTTCAAGAGACCCAGTACTTC. This translates into CASSLPSGVQETQYF.

This clone was detected once. V and J are TRBV2 and TRBJ2-3; 9 positions match TRBD1. Germline lookup yields CDR1 SNHLY and CDR2 FYNNEI. The CDR3 runs to 15 residues. Trimming at V came to 5 bases and at J to 0 bases, leaving 3 bases not matched to a gene. The CDR3 sequence: CASSYRGLSTDTQYF. Written as DNA, the CDR3 is TGTGCCAGCAGTTACAGGGGGCTGAGCACAGATACGCAGTATTTT.

V is TRBV6-5 and J is TRBJ2-3; 7 nucleotides agree with TRBD1. CDR3 length: 14 residues. Germline values: CDR1 MNHEY, CDR2 SVGAGI. Trimming took 1 base from V and 8 from J; bases not matched to a gene: 6. In DNA, the CDR3 is TGTGCCAGCAGTTACTTTAACAGGGACAGTACGCAGTATTTT. This codes for CASSYFNRDSTQYF.

J is TRBJ2-5 and V is TRBV4-2, with TRBD2 identical over 10 bases. The CDR3 length is 17 residues. V was pared by 4 bases and J by 5 bases, with 13 bases of the junction left unmatched. Germline CDR1 reads LGHNA; CDR2 reads YNFKEQ. This CDR3 is CASSRRPSGGAGETQYF. CDR3 sequence (DNA): TGTGCCAGCAGCCGGAGGCCCAGCGGGGGGGCCGGGGAGACCCAGTACTTC.

The rearrangement links TRBV2 to TRBJ2-7, with 12 positions matching TRBD1. The CDR3 totals 15 residues. V dropped 7 bases and J dropped 3; count of bases not matched to a gene: 7. Germline CDR1 SNHLY, CDR2 FYNNEI. As DNA, the CDR3 is TGTGCCAGCAACCGGGACAGGGGGCGCGTCTACGAGCAGTACTTC. This sequence encodes CASNRDRGRVYEQYF.

J is TRBJ2-5 and V is TRBV6-5; TRBD1 agrees at 9 bases. CDR3 length: 16 amino acids. V was pared by 0 bases and J by 1 base, with 3 bases of the junction left unmatched. Looked up from germline, CDR1 is MNHEY and CDR2 is SVGAGI. The CDR3 DNA follows: TGTGCCAGCAGTTACTCAACGACAGGGGGCCAAGAGACCCAGTACTTC. Translating it yields CASSYSTTGGQETQYF.

The chain is built from TRBV12-3 or TRBV12-4 and TRBJ2-1; possible D gene TRBD1, 5 bases. The CDR3 sequence is 13 residues long. The V end lost 4 bases, the J end lost 6 bases, and 10 bases lay between the germline ends. The CDR3, as DNA: TGTGCCAGCAGTTCCAGGGTCGGCAATGAGCAGTTCTTC. The encoded protein is CASSSRVGNEQFF.

This chain uses TRBV6-4 with TRBJ2-2; 7 bases map to TRBD1. This CDR3 has 14 amino acids. J was trimmed by 4 bases and V by 6 bases; bases with no gene match: 5. The germline CDR1 and CDR2 sequences are MRHNA and SNTAGT. DNA for the CDR3: TGTGCCAGCAGCCCCGGGACAGCCACCGGGGAGCTGTTTTTT. It encodes CASSPGTATGELFF.

V gene TRBV9 combines with J gene TRBJ2-3, with D tentatively TRBD2 (6 bases). V gave up 4 bases and J gave up 3 bases, with 18 bases separating them. CDR1 and CDR2 from the germline V gene are SGDLS and YYNGEE. This CDR3 contains 16 residues. In nucleotides, the CDR3 is TGTGCCAGCAGCCCGGGACTGGATGAAATGACAGATACGCAGTATTTT. Translated: CASSPGLDEMTDTQYF.

The V gene is TRBV5-8, the J gene TRBJ1-1; the match to TRBD1 covers 8 bases. The CDR3 covers 13 residues. The germline V gene has CDR1 SGHTS and CDR2 YDEGEE. With V trimmed by 3 bases and J by 7 bases, 5 bases remained unmatched. The CDR3: CASSWGTGLEAFF. The CDR3 DNA reads as TGTGCCAGCAGCTGGGGGACAGGACTTGAAGCTTTCTTT.

In its sample, this clone was seen a few times. The chain links TRBV4-1 to TRBJ2-7, with D tentatively TRBD2 (7 bases). CDR1 is MGHRA, CDR2 YSYEKL, per germline. With 0 bases removed from V and 12 bases from J, the gap between germline ends came to 15 bases. The CDR3 spans 13 residues. The CDR3 bases are TGCGCCAGCAGCCAAGATAGGGGGGGAGTACTGTACTTC. Translation gives CASSQDRGGVLYF.

The chain couples TRBV27 to TRBJ2-7; 11 bases are a match to TRBD1. Germline V gene data show CDR1 as MNHEY and CDR2 as SMNVEV (reference sequence). The CDR3 loop spans 14 amino acids. Losses at the gene ends were 4 bases for V and 4 bases for J; bases not matched to a gene: 3. The CDR3 DNA reads TGTGCCAGCAGTTCCGGGACAGGGGGTTACGAGCAGTACTTC. The encoded protein is CASSSGTGGYEQYF.

The chain links TRBV7-2 to TRBJ1-1; no firm D call. Germline loops: CDR1 SGHTA, CDR2 FQGNSA. This CDR3 has 14 amino acids. V was shortened by 0 bases and J by 9 bases, with 14 bases between the two germline ends. The CDR3 reads CASSLAFVAAKAFF. The CDR3 region has the DNA TGTGCCAGCAGCTTAGCGTTCGTAGCTGCAAAAGCTTTCTTT.

As regards this clone: Other DNA sequences from this sample encode an identical CDR3 as well. The chain is built from TRBV7-9 and TRBJ1-1; D gene uncertain. Germline loops: CDR1 SEHNR, CDR2 FQNEAQ (reference sequence). CDR3 length: 14 amino acids. Trimming pared 2 bases from V and 0 bases from J, leaving 7 bases between. This chain's CDR3 is CASSLRSVNTEAFF. For the CDR3, the DNA is TGTGCCAGCAGCTTACGTAGTGTGAACACTGAAGCTTTCTTT.

This rearrangement joins TRBV13 to TRBJ1-1; D call uncertain. CDR3 length: 12 amino acids. With 5 bases removed from V and 4 bases from J, the gap between germline ends came to 8 bases. Germline-derived CDR1 and CDR2 are PRHDT and FYEKMQ (reference sequence). The CDR3 sequence is CASSPRSTEAFF. CDR3 coding DNA: TGTGCCAGCAGCCCGCGATCCACTGAAGCTTTCTTT. The full variable domain, rest sourced from reference TRBV13 and TRBJ1-1, is AAGVIQSPRHLIKEKRETATLKCYPIPRHDTVYWYQQGPGQDPQFLISFYEKMQSDKGSIPDRFSAQQFSDYHSELNMSSLELGDSALYFCASSPRSTEAFFGQGTRLTVV.

The V call is TRBV3-1 (or the pseudogene TRBV3-2), the J call TRBJ2-5; perhaps TRBD2 as D (6 bases). CDR3 length: 13 residues. Germline CDR1 and CDR2: LGHDT and YNNKEL (reference sequence). Trimming pared 4 bases from V and 5 bases from J, leaving 11 bases between. The CDR3 nucleotides are TGTGCCAGCAGCCCGGAGGGGCAGGAGACCCAGTACTTC. This encodes CASSPEGQETQYF.

This clone was detected only once. The chain is built from TRBV3-1 (or the pseudogene TRBV3-2) and TRBJ2-7, with D perhaps TRBD2 (6 bases). Germline V gene sequence: CDR1 LGHDT, CDR2 YNNKEL (reference sequence). The CDR3 length is 14 residues. V was clipped by 4 bases and J by 3 bases, with 13 bases between them. The CDR3 DNA reads TGTGCCAGCAGCCCCCGGGTGGACTACTACGAGCAGTACTTC. Translation gives CASSPRVDYYEQYF.

This rearrangement joins TRBV7-2 to TRBJ2-1; 7 nucleotides agree with TRBD2. V was pared by 2 bases and J by 10 bases, with 2 bases of the junction left unmatched. The V gene's germline CDR1 is SGHTA and CDR2 FQGNSA. There are 12 residues in the CDR3. The CDR3 spells CASSLRRGEQFF. The CDR3 coding sequence is TGTGCCAGCAGCTTAAGGCGGGGGGAGCAGTTCTTC.

The V call is TRBV19, the J call TRBJ2-4; 7 bases align to TRBD1. V lost 6 bases, J lost 7 bases, and 3 bases stayed unmatched. Germline CDR1 LNHDA, CDR2 SQIVND (reference sequence). This CDR3 comprises 12 residues. The CDR3 bases are TGTGCCAGTAGCACGGGACAGAACATTCAGTACTTC. Its protein product is CASSTGQNIQYF.

The rearrangement joins TRBV7-2 to TRBJ2-1, with 11 bases lining up with TRBD2. This CDR3 has 15 amino acids. Losses at the gene ends were 4 bases for V and 3 bases for J; bases not matched to a gene: 2. Germline assignment: CDR1 SGHTA and CDR2 FQGNSA. Written as DNA, the CDR3 is TGTGCCAGCAGCTCTAGCGGGGGGTACTACAATGAGCAGTTCTTC. Translated: CASSSSGGYYNEQFF.

This clone was seen once. This chain connects TRBV6-5 to TRBJ1-3; 7 bases are a match to TRBD1. Trimming took 5 bases from V and 4 from J; bases not matched to a gene: 8. Per the germline V gene, CDR1 is MNHEY and CDR2 is SVGAGI. The CDR3 loop spans 15 amino acids. For the CDR3, the DNA is TGTGCCAGCAGTCAAAAGGGGGCTCGAGGAAACACCATATATTTT. Its protein is CASSQKGARGNTIYF.

V and J are TRBV29-1 and TRBJ1-6; 9 bases agree with TRBD1. This CDR3 comprises 14 residues. V lost 6 bases to trimming and J lost 7 bases; unmatched junction nucleotides: 7. CDR1 and CDR2 from the germline V gene are SQVTM and ANQGSEA. CDR3 nucleotides: TGCAGCGTCGCACAGGGGGCTGAAAATTCACCCCTCCACTTT. Its translation: CSVAQGAENSPLHF.

The genes are TRBV9 and TRBJ2-5; TRBD1 agrees at 9 bases. Germline lookup yields CDR1 SGDLS and CDR2 YYNGEE. The CDR3 spans 16 residues. Losses at the gene ends were 0 bases for V and 5 bases for J; bases not matched to a gene: 8. CDR3 DNA sequence: TGTGCCAGCAGCGTAGAATGGGGACAGGGTATTGAGACCCAGTACTTC. It translates to CASSVEWGQGIETQYF. The full variable domain, with the rest looked up from reference TRBV9 and TRBJ2-5, is DSGVTQTPKHLITATGQRVTLRCSPRSGDLSVYWYQQSLDQGLQFLIQYYNGEERAKGNILERFSAQQFPDLHSELNLSSLELGDSALYFCASSVEWGQGIETQYFGPGTRLLVL.

In this sample, this clone turned up once. The V gene is TRBV3-1 (or the pseudogene TRBV3-2), the J gene TRBJ1-1; 9 positions match TRBD1. The CDR3 has 15 amino acids. V dropped 4 bases and J dropped 5; count of bases not matched to a gene: 8. Germline values: CDR1 LGHDT, CDR2 YNNKEL (reference sequence). This CDR3 is CASSLEQGARTEAFF. CDR3 bases: TGTGCCAGCAGCCTAGAACAGGGGGCGCGGACTGAAGCTTTCTTT.

This sequence joins TRBV11-2 and TRBJ1-3, with a tentative D call TRBD1 (6 bases). Germline loops: CDR1 SGHAT, CDR2 FQNNGV. CDR3 size: 17 residues. V lost 4 bases and J 4 bases, leaving 20 bases between the germline ends. This chain's CDR3 is CASSYGGTTGIGNTIYF. The CDR3 DNA reads TGTGCCAGCAGCTACGGGGGGACGACAGGCATCGGAAACACCATATATTTT.

The chain recombines TRBV6-5 with TRBJ2-5; maybe TRBD1 (6 bases). Germline V gives CDR1 MNHEY, CDR2 SVGAGI. The V gene lost 7 bases and the J gene lost 4 bases, with 13 bases spanning the gap. CDR3 size: 13 residues. The CDR3 loop reads CASTSTGRETQYF. CDR3 bases: TGTGCCAGCACCTCAACAGGGAGAGAGACCCAGTACTTC.

The chain has TRBV3-1 (or the pseudogene TRBV3-2) and TRBJ1-6; 10 positions agree with TRBD1. With 5 bases clipped from V and 10 bases from J, the junction kept 5 bases outside the gene matches. This CDR3 is built from 14 residues. Germline values: CDR1 LGHDT, CDR2 YNNKEL (reference sequence). CDR3: CASSTRDRGSPLHF. The CDR3 DNA sequence: TGTGCCAGCAGCACCCGGGACAGGGGCTCACCCCTCCACTTT.

This clone was counted once. The chain uses TRBV5-4 and TRBJ2-3, with a possible D match to TRBD2 (5 bases). The CDR3 covers 14 residues. V was shortened by 3 bases and J by 1 base, with 9 bases between the two germline ends. Germline V lookup: CDR1 SGHNT, CDR2 YYREEE (reference sequence). The CDR3 here is CASSSEVGTDTQYF. The CDR3, as DNA: TGTGCCAGCAGCTCGGAGGTGGGCACAGATACGCAGTATTTT.